These 10 T cell receptor beta chains came from one sample sequenced in a study of a mutant IDH1 vaccine in newly diagnosed glioma. The sample's time point: week 23, last vaccination. Alongside topical imiquimod, each dose of vaccine comprised 300 ug of mutant IDH1 20-mer peptide. Sequencing was performed with immunoSEQ multiplex PCR; in TCRdb, only in-frame clones are kept and a portion is missing. The sample comprises 75,000 to 80,000 clones, 75% to 90% of which are singletons, and roughly 0.81% rests with the top ten. No antigen is known for these receptors. The starting material was PBMCs, obtained from a glioma patient whose treatment included an IDH1 peptide vaccine. The source is a woman aged 50 to 65 with glioma.

The chain recombines TRBV19 with TRBJ2-7, with TRBD1 identical over 9 bases. V was pared by 0 bases and J by 6 bases, with 3 bases of the junction left unmatched. Germline V lookup: CDR1 LNHDA, CDR2 SQIVND (reference sequence). The CDR3 runs to 14 residues. As DNA, the CDR3 is TGTGCCAGTAGTATAGAACAGGGGGCGCGCGAGCAGTACTTC. The encoded protein is CASSIEQGAREQYF.

The gene calls are TRBV7-3 and TRBJ2-3, with 12 bases fitting TRBD2. From germline, CDR1 is SGHTA and CDR2 FQGTGA. This CDR3 is built from 15 residues. Unmatched junction bases numbered 7, after V lost 5 bases and J lost 7 bases. The CDR3 DNA is TGTGCCAGCAGCGCCCTAGCGGGAGGGCCATATACGCAGTATTTT. Amino acids: CASSALAGGPYTQYF. The full variable domain, in which reference TRBV7-3 and TRBJ2-3 provide the parts outside the CDR3, is GAGVSQTPSNKVTEKGKYVELRCDPISGHTALYWYRQSLGQGPEFLIYFQGTGAADDSGLPNDRFFAVRPEGSVSTLKIQRTERGDSAVYLCASSALAGGPYTQYFGPGTRLTVL.

The CDR3 loop reads CASMTQGGNTEAFF. CDR3 nucleotides: TGTGCCAGCATGACCCAGGGGGGGAACACTGAAGCTTTCTTT. The V and J genes are TRBV5-5 and TRBJ1-1, with TRBD1 matching over 7 bases. The V gene's germline CDR1 is SGHKS and CDR2 YYEKEE (reference sequence). The CDR3 is 14 amino acids. V trimming: 6 bases; J trimming: 1 base; junction bases outside the gene matches: 6.

The chain employs TRBV21-1 and TRBJ1-5; TRBD1 is taken as the D call from the table, unchecked against the DNA. TRBV21-1 is an annotated pseudogene. The CDR3 extends over 14 amino acids. The CDR3 bases are TGTGCCAGCTTACTAACAGGGATCGATCAGCCCCAGCATTTT. Translating gives CASLLTGIDQPQHF.

The V call is TRBV5-1, the J call TRBJ2-5, with a possible D match to TRBD1 (5 bases). The V end lost 0 bases, the J end lost 1 base, and 7 bases lay between the germline ends. Germline V gene lookup returns CDR1 SGHRS and CDR2 YFSETQ. The CDR3 sequence is 14 residues long. The CDR3 sequence: CASSLGQTQETQYF. As DNA, the CDR3 is TGCGCCAGCAGCTTGGGACAGACCCAAGAGACCCAGTACTTC.

The V gene is TRBV5-1, the J gene TRBJ2-3; 9 bases are shared with TRBD2. The CDR3 sequence is 15 residues long. Trimming took 4 bases from V and 4 from J; bases not matched to a gene: 7. Germline V gives CDR1 SGHRS, CDR2 YFSETQ. CDR3 nucleotide sequence: TGCGCCAGCAGCCTAGCGGGACAGACTGCAGATACGCAGTATTTT. This sequence encodes CASSLAGQTADTQYF.

The rearrangement links TRBV7-9 to TRBJ2-1, with 12 bases identical to TRBD2. Germline loops: CDR1 SEHNR, CDR2 FQNEAQ (reference sequence). The CDR3 is 18 residues long. V lost 5 bases and J lost 5; bases outside the gene matches: 13. The CDR3 loop reads CASSPPTGLAGRNNEQFF. CDR3 nucleotide sequence: TGTGCCAGCAGCCCCCCAACAGGACTAGCGGGACGGAACAATGAGCAGTTCTTC.

The V gene is TRBV25-1, the J gene TRBJ1-1, with a possible D match to TRBD1 (6 bases). The CDR3 has 15 amino acids. Between the trimmed V and J ends, which lost 3 bases and 3 bases, there was a span of 14 bases. Germline CDR1 and CDR2: MGHDK and SYGVNS. Here the CDR3 reads CASSDPGAGDTEAFF. In nucleotides, the CDR3 is TGTGCCAGCAGTGATCCAGGGGCTGGGGACACTGAAGCTTTCTTT.

V is TRBV6-5 and J is TRBJ1-6; 11 positions agree with TRBD1. V trimming: 6 bases; J trimming: 7 bases; junction bases outside the gene matches: 2. The CDR3 is 14 residues long. Germline assignment: CDR1 MNHEY and CDR2 SVGAGI. In DNA form, the CDR3 reads TGTGCCAGCAGCCGGGACAGGGGGAATTCACCCCTCCACTTT. Protein sequence: CASSRDRGNSPLHF.

The genes are TRBV10-3 and TRBJ1-1, with D maybe TRBD1 (5 bases). Trimming left V 4 bases short and J 5 bases short, with 14 bases between. The CDR3 sequence is 14 residues long. Germline V gene sequence: CDR1 ENHRY, CDR2 SYGVKD. DNA of the CDR3: TGTGCCATCAGTGGGACCCGAGGGGAGACTGAAGCTTTCTTT. The encoded protein is CAISGTRGETEAFF.